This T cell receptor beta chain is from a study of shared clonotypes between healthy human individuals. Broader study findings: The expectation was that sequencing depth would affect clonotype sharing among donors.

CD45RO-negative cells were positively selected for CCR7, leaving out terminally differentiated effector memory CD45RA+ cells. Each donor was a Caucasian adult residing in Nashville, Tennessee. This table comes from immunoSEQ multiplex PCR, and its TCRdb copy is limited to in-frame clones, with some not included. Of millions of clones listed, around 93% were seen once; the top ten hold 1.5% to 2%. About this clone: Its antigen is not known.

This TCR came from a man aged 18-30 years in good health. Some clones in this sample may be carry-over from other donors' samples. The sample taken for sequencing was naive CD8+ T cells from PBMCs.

The CDR3 is CASSLSSPTEAFF. DNA for the CDR3: TGTGCCAGCAGCTTATCCAGCCCGACTGAAGCTTTCTTT. This chain uses TRBV7-9 with TRBJ1-1; D unresolved. Germline-derived CDR1 and CDR2 are SEHNR and FQNEAQ (reference sequence). The V gene lost 2 bases and the J gene lost 5 bases, with 9 bases spanning the gap. The CDR3 totals 13 residues.